These T cell receptor beta chains were read from a single sample in a study of glioma-infiltrating T cells. One entry per CDR3 protein results from TCRdb running MiXCR on the multiplex PCR reads. The sample lists some 93,000 distinct CDR3 sequences, around 42% occurring once. The material sequenced was glioma tissue, nonneoplastic brain tissue, or PBMCs (not recorded which). The source of these receptors is a human donor with low-grade glioma or glioblastoma, undergoing nonglioma brain surgery, or in good health (not recorded which). Both conserved end residues are part of each CDR3. D genes are given only for firm matches. Clone size is stated in some rows and not others, as once, few, many or a class when expanded.

>many|-|TRBJ1-5|TRBV18
CASSPLNNQPQHF
TGTGCCAGCTCACCTCTGAACAATCAGCCCCAGCATTTT
>many|-|TRBJ1-2|TRBV24-1
CATSPDGAEGRGYTF
TGTGCCACCAGTCCAGACGGGGCGGAAGGACGCGGCTACACCTTC
>-|-|TRBJ1-5|TRBV20-1
CSARGPSDFLGNQPQHF
TGCAGTGCCAGAGGTCCCTCCGACTTTTTAGGCAATCAGCCCCAGCATTTT
>-|-|TRBJ1-5|TRBV7-9
CASSTDRSNQLQHF
TGTGCCAGCAGCACAGACAGATCCAATCAGCTCCAGCATTTT
>many|-|TRBJ2-5|TRBV7-2
CASSLEWDVGMYQETQYF
TGTGCCAGCAGCTTAGAATGGGATGTGGGAATGTACCAAGAGACCCAGTACTTC
>-|-|TRBJ2-5|TRBV6-8
CASSYGTREQETQYF
TGTGCCAGCAGTTATGGGACAAGGGAACAAGAGACCCAGTACTTC
>-|-|TRBJ2-1|TRBV7-2
CASSLATDLYNEQSF
TGTGCCAGCAGCTTAGCGACAGACCTTTACAATGAGCAGTCCTTC
>many|-|TRBJ1-2|TRBV18
CASSPRQNYGYTF
TGTGCCAGCTCACCAAGGCAGAACTATGGCTACACCTTC
>many|TRBD1|TRBJ2-7|TRBV2
CASSESGQGTYEQYF
TGTGCCAGCAGTGAAAGCGGACAGGGTACCTACGAGCAGTACTTC
>many|-|TRBJ1-1|TRBV7-6
CASSQSQNTEAFF
TGTGCCAGCAGCCAGTCCCAGAACACTGAAGCTTTCTTT
>-|-|TRBJ1-4|TRBV9
CASSVSGLGNEKLLF
TGTGCCAGCAGCGTGTCGGGTTTGGGTAATGAAAAACTGCTTTTT
>many|TRBD2|TRBJ2-1|TRBV7-6
CASSLVLAGSSYNEQFF
TGTGCCAGCAGCTTAGTACTAGCGGGAAGCTCCTACAATGAGCAGTTCTTC
>-|-|TRBJ2-1|TRBV6-6
CASSYSLGLTGSYNEQFF
TGTGCCAGCAGTTACTCCCTTGGACTAACGGGGTCCTACAATGAGCAGTTCTTC
>-|-|TRBJ2-1|TRBV7-8
CASSPQNEQFF
TGTGCCAGCAGTCCTCAGAATGAGCAGTTCTTC
>many|TRBD1|TRBJ2-5|TRBV6-1
CASRLQGLRETQYF
TGTGCCAGCAGGTTACAGGGGTTGCGAGAGACCCAGTACTTC
>-|TRBD1|TRBJ2-5|TRBV7-9
CASSALGTGMETQYF
TGTGCCAGCAGCGCCCTCGGGACAGGGATGGAGACCCAGTACTTC
>many|-|TRBJ2-7|TRBV3-1
CASSQYGNVDYEQYF
TGTGCCAGCAGCCAATACGGGAACGTAGACTACGAGCAGTACTTC
>many|TRBD1|TRBJ2-2|TRBV3-1
CASSPLGQGDTGELFF
TGTGCCAGCAGCCCCTTGGGACAGGGGGACACCGGGGAGCTGTTTTTT
>-|TRBD1|TRBJ1-2|TRBV5-5
CASSQTGTGGFCGYTF
TGTGCCAGCAGCCAAACCGGGACAGGGGGTTTCTGTGGCTACACCTTC
>-|TRBD1|TRBJ1-4|TRBV7-2
CASSIGQGLREKLFF
TGTGCCAGCAGCATCGGACAGGGGCTTCGGGAAAAACTGTTCTTT
>many|TRBD1|TRBJ2-5|TRBV2
CASTGTAKETQYF
TGTGCCAGCACCGGGACAGCTAAAGAGACCCAGTACTTC
>many|TRBD1|TRBJ1-1|TRBV3-1
CASSPNTPGQGEAFF
TGTGCCAGCAGCCCGAATACTCCGGGACAGGGTGAAGCTTTCTTT